This paragraph covers one T cell receptor beta chain sequence. This CDR3 is 14 amino acids long. V was cut by 8 bases and J by 2 bases, with 14 bases left in between. Germline V gene lookup returns CDR1 MNHNY and CDR2 SVGAGI (reference sequence). The entry originates in a study of blood T cell repertoires in COVID-19. Turning to the study itself: The study drew acute and convalescent COVID-19 samples from the United States, Italy and Spain.

Data came from immunoSEQ multiplex PCR; TCRdb stores just in-frame clones and leaves some out. The sample lists 650,000 to 800,000 clones; 85% to 90% were seen once. The TCR comes from a woman younger than 30 with acute or convalescent COVID-19. The rearrangement links TRBV6-6 to TRBJ2-3; tentative D call: TRBD1 (5 bases). What was sequenced was peripheral blood. The CDR3: CASEAGSNTDTQYF. The CDR3 DNA sequence: TGTGCCAGCGAGGCAGGGTCAAACACAGATACGCAGTATTTT.